This T cell receptor beta chain was sequenced in a study of blood T cells in healthy people across ages. This clonotype was counted a few times. Its antigen remains unknown. A J-beta primer mix and a sample-barcoded 5' primer were used in a second PCR of roughly 6 to 11 cycles. TCRdb re-derived calls from the 5' RACE reads in MiXCR, one entry per CDR3 protein. This sample has around 780,000 distinct CDR3 sequences; roughly 25% occur once, and the top ten carry approximately 2.9%. A minimum of 7 million PBMCs was isolated per sample. The study's findings and limits: In older individuals, TCR beta diversity per million T cells was lower, falling roughly linearly with age.

The CDR3 totals 15 residues. V was pared by 4 bases and J by 0 bases, with 13 bases between. Germline values: CDR1 DFQATT, CDR2 SNEGSKA (reference sequence). These records were also assigned to another study, of T cells of mothers and their children. This second report adds: The cDNA synthesis received all extracted RNA, at approximately 1.4 ug per 15 ul.

J is TRBJ1-3 and V is TRBV20-1, with D uncertain. The sequence derives from a boy aged 5-17 years in good health. Sequenced material: blood. The CDR3, as DNA: TGCAGTGCTACCTTCCCAGGAGACTCTGGAAACACCATATATTTT. It is translated as CSATFPGDSGNTIYF.